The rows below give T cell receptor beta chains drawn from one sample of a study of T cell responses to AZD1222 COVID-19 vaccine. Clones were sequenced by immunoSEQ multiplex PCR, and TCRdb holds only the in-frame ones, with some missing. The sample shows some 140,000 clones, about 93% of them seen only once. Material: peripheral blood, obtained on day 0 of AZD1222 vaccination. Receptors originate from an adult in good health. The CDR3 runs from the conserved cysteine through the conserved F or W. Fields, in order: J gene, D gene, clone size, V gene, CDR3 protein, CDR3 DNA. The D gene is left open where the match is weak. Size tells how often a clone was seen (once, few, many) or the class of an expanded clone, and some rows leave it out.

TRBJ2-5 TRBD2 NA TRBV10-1 CASSQTSGEETQYF TGCGCCAGCAGTCAAACTAGCGGGGAAGAGACCCAGTACTTC
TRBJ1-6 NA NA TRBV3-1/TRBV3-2 CASSQGSGGLGNSPLHF TGTGCCAGCAGCCAAGGCTCGGGGGGACTCGGGAATTCACCCCTCCACTTT
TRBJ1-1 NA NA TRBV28 CASSLLGYTEAFF TGTGCCAGCAGTTTATTGGGGTACACTGAAGCTTTCTTT
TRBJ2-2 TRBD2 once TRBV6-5 CASSYWTSNPGELFF TGTGCCAGCAGTTACTGGACTAGCAATCCCGGGGAGCTGTTTTTT
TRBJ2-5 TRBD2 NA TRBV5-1 CASSSRLAGGLETQYF TGCGCCAGCAGCTCCAGACTAGCGGGGGGGCTAGAGACCCAGTACTTC
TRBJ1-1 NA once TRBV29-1 CSVVGRGNTEAFF TGCAGCGTTGTGGGGCGGGGGAACACTGAAGCTTTCTTT
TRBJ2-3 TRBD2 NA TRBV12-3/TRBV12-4 CASKRDSVDTQYF TGTGCCAGCAAGCGGGACTCTGTAGATACGCAGTATTTT
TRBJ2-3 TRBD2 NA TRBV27 CASSPILAGPWTDTQYF TGTGCCAGCAGTCCCATTTTAGCGGGACCTTGGACAGATACGCAGTATTTT
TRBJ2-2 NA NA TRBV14 CASSQLVTGELFF TGTGCCAGCAGCCAACTTGTCACCGGGGAGCTGTTTTTT
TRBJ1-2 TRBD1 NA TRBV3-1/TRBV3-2 CASSQGDREAYGYTF TGTGCCAGCAGCCAAGGGGACAGGGAAGCCTATGGCTACACCTTC
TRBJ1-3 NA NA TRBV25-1 CASSAQSGNTIYF TGTGCCAGCAGTGCCCAGTCTGGAAACACCATATATTTT
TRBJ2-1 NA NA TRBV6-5 CASSLAGYNNEQFF TGTGCCAGCAGTTTGGCAGGGTACAACAATGAGCAGTTCTTC
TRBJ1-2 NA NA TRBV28 CASSSRSYTF TGTGCCAGCAGTTCGCGGAGCTACACCTTC
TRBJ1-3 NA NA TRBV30 CAWTELGGPKGNTIYF TGTGCCTGGACCGAACTCGGTGGACCGAAAGGAAACACCATATATTTT